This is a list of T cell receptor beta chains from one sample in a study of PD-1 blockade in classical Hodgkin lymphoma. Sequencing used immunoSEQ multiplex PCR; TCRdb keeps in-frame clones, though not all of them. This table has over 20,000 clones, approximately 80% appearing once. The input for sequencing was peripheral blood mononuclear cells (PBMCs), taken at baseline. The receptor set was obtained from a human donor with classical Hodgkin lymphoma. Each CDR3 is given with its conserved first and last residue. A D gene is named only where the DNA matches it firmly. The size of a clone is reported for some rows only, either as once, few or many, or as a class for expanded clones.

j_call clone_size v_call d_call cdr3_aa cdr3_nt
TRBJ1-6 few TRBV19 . CASSPRRGHTYNSPLHF TGTGCCAGTAGTCCCCGACGGGGGCATACCTATAATTCACCCCTCCACTTT
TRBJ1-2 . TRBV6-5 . CASSYSSTAAYGYTF TGTGCCAGCAGTTATTCTTCGACAGCTGCCTATGGCTACACCTTC
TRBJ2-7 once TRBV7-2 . CASSLEDSSYEQYF TGTGCCAGCAGCTTAGAAGACAGCTCCTACGAGCAGTACTTC
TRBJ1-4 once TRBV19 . CASSPPGTNEKLFF TGTGCCAGTAGTCCTCCGGGCACTAATGAAAAACTGTTTTTT
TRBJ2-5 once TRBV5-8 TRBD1 CASSLGQGTQETQYF TGTGCCAGCAGCTTAGGACAGGGAACCCAAGAGACCCAGTACTTC
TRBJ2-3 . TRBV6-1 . CASSERQLSTDTQYF TGTGCCAGCAGTGAACGACAGTTAAGCACAGATACGCAGTATTTT
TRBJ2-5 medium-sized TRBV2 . CASMETLATQTQYF TGTGCCAGCATGGAGACCCTAGCGACCCAGACCCAGTACTTC
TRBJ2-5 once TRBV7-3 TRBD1 CASSKGGEETQYF TGTGCCAGCAGCAAAGGGGGCGAAGAGACCCAGTACTTC
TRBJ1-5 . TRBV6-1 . CASKDRNQPQHF TGTGCCAGCAAGGACCGCAATCAGCCCCAGCATTTT
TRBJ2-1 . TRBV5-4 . CASTERLSGNEQFF TGTGCCAGCACCGAACGATTATCGGGGAATGAGCAGTTCTTC